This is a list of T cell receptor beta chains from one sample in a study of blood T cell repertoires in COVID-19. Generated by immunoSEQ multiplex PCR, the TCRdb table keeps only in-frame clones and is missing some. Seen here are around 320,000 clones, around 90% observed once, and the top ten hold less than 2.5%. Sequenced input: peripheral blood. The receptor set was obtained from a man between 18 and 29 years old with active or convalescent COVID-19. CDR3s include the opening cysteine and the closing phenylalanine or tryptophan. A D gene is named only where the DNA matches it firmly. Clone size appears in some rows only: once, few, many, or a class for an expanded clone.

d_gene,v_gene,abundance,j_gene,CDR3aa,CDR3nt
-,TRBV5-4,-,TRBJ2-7,CASSPGTTYEQYF,TGTGCCAGCAGCCCCGGGACAACCTACGAGCAGTACTTC
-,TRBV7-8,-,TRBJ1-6,CASSLAGRGYSPLHF,TGTGCCAGCAGCCTGGCAGGCAGGGGTTATTCACCCCTCCACTTT
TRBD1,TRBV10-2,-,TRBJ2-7,CASSDRTGGSYEQYF,TGCGCCAGCAGTGACCGGACAGGCGGATCCTACGAGCAGTACTTC
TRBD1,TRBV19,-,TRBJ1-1,CASSTLDRGYEAFF,TGTGCCAGTAGCACGCTCGACAGGGGCTATGAAGCTTTCTTT
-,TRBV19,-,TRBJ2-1,CASSDRDTYVYEQFF,TGTGCCAGTAGTGACCGGGACACATACGTCTATGAGCAGTTCTTC
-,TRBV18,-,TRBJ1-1,CASSPEGRLNTEAFF,TGTGCCAGCTCACCAGAGGGCCGATTGAACACTGAAGCTTTCTTT
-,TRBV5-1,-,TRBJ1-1,CASSRGPSGEDTEAFF,TGCGCCAGCAGTCGTGGTCCGAGCGGAGAGGACACTGAAGCTTTCTTT
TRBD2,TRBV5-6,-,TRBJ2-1,CASSISGFYNEQFF,TGTGCCAGCAGCATTAGCGGGTTCTACAATGAGCAGTTCTTC
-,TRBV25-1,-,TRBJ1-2,CASSEPGDYGYTF,TGTGCCAGCAGTGAACCAGGGGACTATGGCTACACCTTC
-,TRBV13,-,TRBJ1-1,CASSLVSQNTEAFF,TGTGCCAGCAGCTTAGTCTCACAGAACACTGAAGCTTTCTTT
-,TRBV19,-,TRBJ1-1,CASSPGVRTEAFF,TGTGCCAGTAGTCCAGGGGTTAGGACTGAAGCTTTCTTT
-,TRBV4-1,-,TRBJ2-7,CASSQVAHEQYF,TGCGCCAGCAGCCAAGTAGCTCACGAGCAGTACTTC
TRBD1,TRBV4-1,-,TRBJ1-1,CASSQGGQGNTEAFF,TGCGCCAGCAGCCAAGGGGGACAGGGGAACACTGAAGCTTTCTTT
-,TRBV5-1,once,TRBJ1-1,CASSLELGATTYTEAFF,TGCGCCAGCAGCTTGGAACTGGGGGCGACCACCTACACTGAAGCTTTCTTT
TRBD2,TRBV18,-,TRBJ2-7,CASSPGGRAREQYF,TGTGCCAGCTCACCAGGGGGGAGGGCACGCGAGCAGTACTTC
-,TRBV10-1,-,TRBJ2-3,CASSENPSLASPSTDTQYF,TGCGCCAGCAGTGAGAACCCTAGCCTGGCGTCTCCTAGCACAGATACGCAGTATTTT
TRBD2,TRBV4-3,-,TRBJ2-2,CASSFGLAGGPGTGELFF,TGCGCCAGCAGCTTCGGACTAGCGGGGGGGCCTGGCACCGGGGAGCTGTTTTTT
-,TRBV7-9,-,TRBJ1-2,CASSPGGAAYYGYTF,TGTGCCAGCAGCCCCGGCGGGGCAGCATACTATGGCTACACCTTC
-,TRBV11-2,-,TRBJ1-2,CASSVDRSYGYTF,TGTGCCAGCAGCGTAGACAGATCATATGGCTACACCTTC
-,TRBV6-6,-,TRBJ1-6,CASSSGGEVGNSPLHF,TGTGCCAGCAGTTCTGGGGGGGAGGTGGGGAATTCACCCCTCCACTTT
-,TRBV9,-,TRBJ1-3,CASSPRGDSSSGNTIYF,TGTGCCAGCAGCCCTCGAGGGGACTCCAGCTCTGGAAACACCATATATTTT
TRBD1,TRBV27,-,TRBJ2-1,CASSPGTGPYNEQFF,TGTGCCAGCAGTCCCGGGACAGGACCCTACAATGAGCAGTTCTTC
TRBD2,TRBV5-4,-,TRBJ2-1,CASSPGTSESYNEQFF,TGTGCCAGCAGCCCCGGGACTAGCGAGTCCTACAATGAGCAGTTCTTC
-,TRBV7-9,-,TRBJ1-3,CASSTTPSGNTIYF,TGTGCCAGCAGCACCACTCCCTCTGGAAACACCATATATTTT
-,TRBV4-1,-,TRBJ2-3,CASSLRGTYTDTQYF,TGCGCCAGCAGCCTTCGGGGGACCTACACAGATACGCAGTATTTT
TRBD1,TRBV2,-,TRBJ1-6,CASRDPDRGNSPLHF,TGTGCCAGCAGGGACCCGGACAGGGGTAATTCACCCCTCCACTTT
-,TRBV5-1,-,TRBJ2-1,CASSLVPPSSYNEQFF,TGCGCCAGCAGCTTGGTTCCGCCTAGCTCCTACAATGAGCAGTTCTTC
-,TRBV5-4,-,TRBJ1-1,CASSLGDKNTEAFF,TGTGCCAGCAGCTTGGGTGACAAGAACACTGAAGCTTTCTTT
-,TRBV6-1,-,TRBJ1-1,CAAWVGRNTEAFF,TGTGCCGCCTGGGTGGGGCGTAACACTGAAGCTTTCTTT
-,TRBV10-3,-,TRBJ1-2,CAISDQGTNYGYTF,TGTGCCATCAGTGATCAGGGGACTAACTATGGCTACACCTTC
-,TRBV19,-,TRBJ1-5,CASTAGQYSNQPQHF,TGTGCCAGTACCGCAGGACAGTATAGCAATCAGCCCCAGCATTTT
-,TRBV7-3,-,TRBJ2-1,CASSSSLAPLGNEQFF,TGTGCCAGCAGCTCATCCTTAGCTCCCCTGGGCAATGAGCAGTTCTTC
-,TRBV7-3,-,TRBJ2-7,CASSSVEAGEQYF,TGTGCCAGCAGCTCGGTGGAGGCTGGGGAGCAGTACTTC
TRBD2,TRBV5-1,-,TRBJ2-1,CASSLPPSGGAFSAEQFF,TGCGCCAGCAGCTTGCCACCCAGCGGGGGGGCTTTTAGCGCTGAGCAGTTCTTC
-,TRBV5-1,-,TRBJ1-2,CASSSGGSNYGYTF,TGCGCCAGCAGCTCGGGAGGGTCGAACTATGGCTACACCTTC
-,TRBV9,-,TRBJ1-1,CASSVGGRKNTEAFF,TGTGCCAGCAGCGTAGGAGGGCGCAAGAACACTGAAGCTTTCTTT